This TCR beta chain was retrieved from a study of T-cell memory formation after mild COVID-19. Study overall: There were largely donor-specific TCR clusters.

TCRalpha and TCRbeta libraries used 5'RACE with constant-segment primers and UMIs. TCRdb used MiXCR to reprocess the 5' RACE reads, holding one entry per CDR3 protein. This sample has some 600,000 distinct CDR3 sequences, with around 16% found just once. Comments on this clonotype: Its antigen is not known.

V was clipped by 4 bases and J by 3 bases; unmatched bases: 21. CDR3 size: 19 residues. Germline V CDR1 and CDR2: KGHSH, LQKENI. The study, taken as a whole, reports: A balance of CD4 and CD8 characterized clones contracting day 15 to 85, whereas later expanders leaned CD4+. Contracting clones localized mainly to CM and EM when CD4+ and mainly to EMRA when CD8+.

The TCR originated in an adult woman who had mild COVID-19 (a few samples of this study predate the infection). Cell type and time point are not known. V and J are TRBV18 and TRBJ2-7, with 7 bases that match TRBD1. Source material: PBMCs or a T cell subset sorted from them (not recorded which). The CDR3 here is CASSHSKLPGTVDLYEQYF. The CDR3, as DNA: TGTGCCAGCTCACACAGTAAGCTGCCCGGGACAGTCGATCTCTACGAGCAGTACTTC.